The T cell receptor (beta chain) described here comes from a study of cytomegalovirus exposure and HLA in healthy donors. The PCR made use of 60 Vbeta and 13 Jbeta primers. Assay: immunoSEQ multiplex PCR; the TCRdb copy retains only in-frame clones and omits some. The table includes roughly 120,000 clones, around three quarters detected once. This CDR3 is built from 11 residues. In germline, CDR1 is MGHDK, CDR2 SYGVNS. V gave up 4 bases and J gave up 12 bases, with 10 bases separating them. Sequencing was carried out using PBMCs. This chain links TRBV25-1 with TRBJ1-5, with D uncertain. This TCR derives from a man younger than 40 in good health and CMV-seronegative. CDR3 residues: CASSAGQIQHF. The CDR3 nucleotides read TGTGCCAGCAGTGCAGGCCAGATCCAGCATTTT.